The rows below give T cell receptor beta chains drawn from one sample of a study of CD8 T cells in ankylosing spondylitis. Via MiXCR, TCRdb re-called the 5' RACE reads, giving one row per CDR3 protein. This sample has 190,000 or so distinct CDR3 sequences, with around 13% found just once. Sequencing input: blood, either unsorted or a sorted T cell fraction (not recorded which). These receptors originate from a male donor with ankylosing spondylitis or in good health (not recorded which). The CDR3 runs from the conserved cysteine through the conserved F or W. The D gene is left open where the match is weak. The size field is filled for only some rows; it gives once, few, many or a size class.

size	V	D	J	DNA	CDR3
NA	TRBV9	NA	TRBJ2-7	TGTGCCAGCAGCGCTTCCGGGGGCTACGAGCAGTACTTC	CASSASGGYEQYF
few	TRBV6-2/TRBV6-3	NA	TRBJ2-2	TGTGCCAGCAAGAAAAGAAGGGGCCCGAACACCGGGGAGCTGTTTTTT	CASKKRRGPNTGELFF
many	TRBV20-1	NA	TRBJ2-1	TGCAGTGCTCCCTTTGACCCGGGAGACTCCCACCGAGGGAATGAGCAGTTCTTC	CSAPFDPGDSHRGNEQFF
few	TRBV11-1	NA	TRBJ2-2	TGTGCCAGCAGCCCATGGGGAGGAGGGACACCATCAGGGTCGAGGGCCGGGGAGCTGTTTTTT	CASSPWGGGTPSGSRAGELFF
NA	TRBV11-2	NA	TRBJ2-6	TGTGCCAGCAGCTCCTCCCTCGCGTTGGAGTCCTCTGGGGCCAACGTCCTGACTTTC	CASSSSLALESSGANVLTF
NA	TRBV9	NA	TRBJ1-1	TGTGCCAGCAGCAAGCCGGCCGCTGTGGAAGCTTTCTTT	CASSKPAAVEAFF
NA	TRBV27	NA	TRBJ1-3	TGTGCCAGCAGTTCCCTGGACTCTGGAAACACCATATATTTT	CASSSLDSGNTIYF
NA	TRBV20-1	TRBD2	TRBJ2-1	TGCAGTGCTGACCCGGGACTAGCGGGAGGGCGCTACAATGAGCAGTTCTTC	CSADPGLAGGRYNEQFF
NA	TRBV5-6	TRBD1	TRBJ2-1	TGTGCCAGCAGCTTTTGGACAGGGACCTACAATGAGCAGTTCTTC	CASSFWTGTYNEQFF
NA	TRBV28	NA	TRBJ2-7	TGTGCCAGCAGTTTTGGAGGGGAGGTCTACGAGCAGTACTTC	CASSFGGEVYEQYF
many	TRBV25-1	NA	TRBJ2-1	TGTGCCAGCAGTGAATTGCCGGGGGTCGAGCAGTTCTTC	CASSELPGVEQFF
NA	TRBV25-1	NA	TRBJ1-5	TGTGCCAGCAGTGATGAGGAAGTCTATAGCAATCAGCCCCAGCATTTT	CASSDEEVYSNQPQHF
few	TRBV7-9	NA	TRBJ2-1	TGTGCCAGCAGCTCTCCTCTTATGGATGAGCAGTTCTTC	CASSSPLMDEQFF
NA	TRBV25-1	TRBD1	TRBJ1-6	TGTGCCAGCAGTGGGACAGGGACGGATTCACCCCTCCACTTT	CASSGTGTDSPLHF
NA	TRBV11-2	NA	TRBJ1-2	TGTGCCACCCCCACAGGGAACTATGGCTACACCTTC	CATPTGNYGYTF
NA	TRBV12-3/TRBV12-4	NA	TRBJ2-7	TGTGCCAGCAGTTTTTGGTCCCCGGGCTACGAGCAGTACTTC	CASSFWSPGYEQYF
NA	TRBV29-1	NA	TRBJ2-7	TGCAGCGTTGGAATGGACGGATACTCCTACGAGCAGTACTTC	CSVGMDGYSYEQYF
many	TRBV12-3/TRBV12-4	TRBD2	TRBJ2-1	TGTGCCAGCACCTTAGGGGGGCGGGAGGGGGAGAATGAGCAGTTCTTC	CASTLGGREGENEQFF
NA	TRBV11-3	NA	TRBJ1-2	TGTGCCAGCAGCTCCCGACGGTACTATGGCTACACCTTC	CASSSRRYYGYTF
NA	TRBV2	TRBD2	TRBJ2-2	TGTGCCAGCAGTGGGTCTAGCGGGAATAAAACCGGGGAGCTGTTTTTT	CASSGSSGNKTGELFF
few	TRBV3-1	TRBD1	TRBJ2-3	TGTGCCAGCAGCCGGGGGACAGGCGGCACAGATACGCAGTATTTT	CASSRGTGGTDTQYF
NA	TRBV20-1	NA	TRBJ2-7	TGCAGTGCTAGAAAGTCCTTGAGCTCCTACGAGCAGTACTTC	CSARKSLSSYEQYF
NA	TRBV5-6	TRBD1	TRBJ1-1	TGTGCCAGCAGTCCTGACAGGGACACTGAAGCTTTCTTT	CASSPDRDTEAFF
few	TRBV5-1	NA	TRBJ1-4	TGCGCCAGCAGCTTGGACCTGGGATGGAAAGAAAAACTGTTTTTT	CASSLDLGWKEKLFF
NA	TRBV3-1	NA	TRBJ2-1	TGTGCCAGCAGCCAAGTGCTCGGGGGGCGCAATGAGCAGTTCTTC	CASSQVLGGRNEQFF
many	TRBV5-6	TRBD1	TRBJ1-1	TGTGCCAGCAGCTTACCCGGGACAGGGGTAACTGAAGCTTTCTTT	CASSLPGTGVTEAFF
NA	TRBV7-6	NA	TRBJ1-1	TGTGCCAGCAGCGACAGGACGGGGATGAACACTGAAGCTTTCTTT	CASSDRTGMNTEAFF
many	TRBV4-1	NA	TRBJ2-3	TGCGCCAGCAGCCAAGAGAGGGGACCTGCCGCAGATACGCAGTATTTT	CASSQERGPAADTQYF
many	TRBV3-1	NA	TRBJ1-4	TGTGCCAGCAGCTCTCTATACAGTACTAATGAAAAACTGTTTTTT	CASSSLYSTNEKLFF
NA	TRBV29-1	NA	TRBJ1-1	TGCAGCGATACCACCCAGCGGAGTAACACTGAAGCTTTCTTT	CSDTTQRSNTEAFF
NA	TRBV7-9	TRBD1	TRBJ2-3	TGTGCCAGCAGCTCGGGACAGGGACATACAGATACGCAGTATTTT	CASSSGQGHTDTQYF